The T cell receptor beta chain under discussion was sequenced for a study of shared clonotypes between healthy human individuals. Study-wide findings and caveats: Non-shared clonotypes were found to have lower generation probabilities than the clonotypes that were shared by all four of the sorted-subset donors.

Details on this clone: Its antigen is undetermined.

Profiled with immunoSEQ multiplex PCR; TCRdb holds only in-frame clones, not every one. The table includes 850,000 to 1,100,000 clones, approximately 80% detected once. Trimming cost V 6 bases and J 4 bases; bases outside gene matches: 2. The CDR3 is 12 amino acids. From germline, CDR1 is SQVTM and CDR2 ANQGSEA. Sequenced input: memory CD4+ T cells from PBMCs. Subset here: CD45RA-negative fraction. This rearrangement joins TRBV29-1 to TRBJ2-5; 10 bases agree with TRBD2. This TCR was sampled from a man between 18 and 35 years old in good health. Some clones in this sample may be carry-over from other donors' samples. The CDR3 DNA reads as TGCAGCGTCATAGCGGGAGGAGAGACCCAGTACTTC. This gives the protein CSVIAGGETQYF.